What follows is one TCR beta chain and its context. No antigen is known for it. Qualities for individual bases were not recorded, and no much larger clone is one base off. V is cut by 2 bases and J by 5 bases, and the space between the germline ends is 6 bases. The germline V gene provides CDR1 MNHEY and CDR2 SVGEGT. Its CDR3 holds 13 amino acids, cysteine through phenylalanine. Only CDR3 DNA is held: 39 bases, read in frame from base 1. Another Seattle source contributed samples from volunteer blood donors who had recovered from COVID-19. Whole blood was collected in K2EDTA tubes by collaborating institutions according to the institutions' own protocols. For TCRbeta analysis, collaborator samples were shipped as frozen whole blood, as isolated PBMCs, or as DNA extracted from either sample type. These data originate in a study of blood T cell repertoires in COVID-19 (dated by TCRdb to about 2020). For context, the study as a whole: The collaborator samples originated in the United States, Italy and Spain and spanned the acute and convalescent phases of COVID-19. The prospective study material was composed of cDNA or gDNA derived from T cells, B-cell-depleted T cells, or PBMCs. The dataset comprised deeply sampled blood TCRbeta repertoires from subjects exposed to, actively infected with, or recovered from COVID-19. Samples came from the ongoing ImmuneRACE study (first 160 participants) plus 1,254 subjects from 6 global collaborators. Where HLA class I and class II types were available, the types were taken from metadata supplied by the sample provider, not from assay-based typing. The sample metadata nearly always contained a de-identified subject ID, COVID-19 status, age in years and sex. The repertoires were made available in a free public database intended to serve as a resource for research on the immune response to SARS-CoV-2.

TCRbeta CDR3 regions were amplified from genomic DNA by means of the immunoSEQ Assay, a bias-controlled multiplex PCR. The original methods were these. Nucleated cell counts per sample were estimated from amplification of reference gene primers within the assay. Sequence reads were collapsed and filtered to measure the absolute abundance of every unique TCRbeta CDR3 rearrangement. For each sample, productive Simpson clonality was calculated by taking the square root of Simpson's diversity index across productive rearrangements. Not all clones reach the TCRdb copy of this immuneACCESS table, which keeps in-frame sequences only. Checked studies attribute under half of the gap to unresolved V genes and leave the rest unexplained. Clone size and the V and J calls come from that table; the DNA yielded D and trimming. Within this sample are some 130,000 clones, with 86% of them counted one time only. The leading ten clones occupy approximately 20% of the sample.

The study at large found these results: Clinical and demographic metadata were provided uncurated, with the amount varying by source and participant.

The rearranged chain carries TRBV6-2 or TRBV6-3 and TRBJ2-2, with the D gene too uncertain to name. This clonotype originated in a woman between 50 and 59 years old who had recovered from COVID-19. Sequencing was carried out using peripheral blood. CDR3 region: CASSYVSTGELFF. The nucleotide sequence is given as TGTGCCAGCAGTTACGTGTCTACCGGGGAGCTGTTTTTT.